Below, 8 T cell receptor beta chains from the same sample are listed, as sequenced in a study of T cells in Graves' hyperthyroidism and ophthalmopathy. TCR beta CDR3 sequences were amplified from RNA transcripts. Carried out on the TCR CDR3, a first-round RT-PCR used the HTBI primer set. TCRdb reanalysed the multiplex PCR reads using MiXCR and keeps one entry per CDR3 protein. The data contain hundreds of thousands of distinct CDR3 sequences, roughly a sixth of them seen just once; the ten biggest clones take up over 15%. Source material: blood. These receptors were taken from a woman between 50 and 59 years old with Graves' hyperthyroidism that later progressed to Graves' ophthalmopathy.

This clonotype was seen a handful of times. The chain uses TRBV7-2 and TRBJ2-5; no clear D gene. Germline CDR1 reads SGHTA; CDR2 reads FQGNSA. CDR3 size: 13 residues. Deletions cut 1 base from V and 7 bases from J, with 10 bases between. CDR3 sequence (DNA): TGTGCCAGCAGCTTAGACCCGGAGTTGACCCAGTACTTC. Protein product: CASSLDPELTQYF.

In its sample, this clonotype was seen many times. The CDR3 DNA is TGTGCCAGCAGCTCGGACATTGGGTATGGCTACACCTTC. This sequence encodes CASSSDIGYGYTF. This chain joins TRBV3-1 and TRBJ1-2, with a possible D match to TRBD1 (5 bases). The CDR3 runs 13 residues. Germline V gives CDR1 LGHDT, CDR2 YNNKEL (reference sequence). The V end lost 5 bases, the J end lost 5 bases, and 12 bases lay between the germline ends.

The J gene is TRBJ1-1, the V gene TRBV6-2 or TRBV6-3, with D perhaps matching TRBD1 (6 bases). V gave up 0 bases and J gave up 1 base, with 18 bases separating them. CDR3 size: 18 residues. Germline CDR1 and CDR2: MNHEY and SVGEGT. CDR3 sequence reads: CASSYSGQGQLGNTEAFF. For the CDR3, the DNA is TGTGCCAGCAGTTACTCCGGGCAGGGGCAACTGGGGAACACTGAAGCTTTCTTT.

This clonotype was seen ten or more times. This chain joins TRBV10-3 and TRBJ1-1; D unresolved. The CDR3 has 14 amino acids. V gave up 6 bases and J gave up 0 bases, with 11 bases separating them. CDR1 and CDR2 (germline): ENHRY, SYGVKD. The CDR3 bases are TGTGCCATCAGGGCAGACCCTATGAACACTGAAGCTTTCTTT. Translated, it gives CAIRADPMNTEAFF.

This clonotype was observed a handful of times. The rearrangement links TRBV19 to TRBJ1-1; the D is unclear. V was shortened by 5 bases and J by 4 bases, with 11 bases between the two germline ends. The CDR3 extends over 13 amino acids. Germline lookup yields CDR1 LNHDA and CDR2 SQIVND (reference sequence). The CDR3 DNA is TGTGCCAGTAGTGAGGCTAGGAGCACTGAAGCTTTCTTT. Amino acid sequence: CASSEARSTEAFF.

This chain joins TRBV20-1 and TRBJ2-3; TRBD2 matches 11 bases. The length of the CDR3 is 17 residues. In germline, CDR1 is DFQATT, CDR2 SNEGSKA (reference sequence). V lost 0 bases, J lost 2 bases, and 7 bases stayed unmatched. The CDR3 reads CSARDTLAGGITDTQYF. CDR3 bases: TGCAGTGCTAGAGATACGTTAGCGGGAGGGATCACAGATACGCAGTATTTT.

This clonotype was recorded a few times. DNA of the CDR3: TGTGCCAGCAGTTTAGCCGGGGGGGCCGCCGGGGAGCTGTTTTTT. Its translation is CASSLAGGAAGELFF. The chain employs TRBV12-3 or TRBV12-4 and TRBJ2-2, with 8 bases identical to TRBD2. This CDR3 is built from 15 residues. Trimming cost V 0 bases and J 6 bases; bases outside gene matches: 3.

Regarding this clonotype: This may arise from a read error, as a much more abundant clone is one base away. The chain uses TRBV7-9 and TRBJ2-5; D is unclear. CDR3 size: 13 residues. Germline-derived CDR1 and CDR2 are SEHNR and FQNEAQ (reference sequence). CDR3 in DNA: TGTGTCAGCATCGAAGATATGCAAGAGACCCAGTACTTC. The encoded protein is CVSIEDMQETQYF.